This is a list of T cell receptor beta chains from one sample in a study of blood T cell repertoires in COVID-19. Sequencing used immunoSEQ multiplex PCR; TCRdb keeps in-frame clones, though not all of them. Of over 70,000 clones listed, about 77% are singletons. Sequences were obtained from peripheral blood. These receptors originate from a woman older than 75 with acute or convalescent COVID-19. CDR3s include the opening cysteine and the closing phenylalanine or tryptophan. D genes are given only for firm matches. Some rows have no size entry. The others give once, few or many, or a class for an expanded clone.

J: TRBJ2-7; V: TRBV5-5; D: TRBD1; size: medium-sized; DNA: TGTGCCAGCAGCTTGTTCCGGGACAGCGTCGAGCAGTACTTC; CDR3: CASSLFRDSVEQYF
J: TRBJ2-3; V: TRBV10-3; D: .; size: .; DNA: TGTGCCATCAGTGAGTCGTTGGAGGATACGCAGTATTTT; CDR3: CAISESLEDTQYF
J: TRBJ2-2; V: TRBV3-1/TRBV3-2; D: .; size: .; DNA: TGTGCCAGCGGAGGGCCATCGAACACCGGGGAGCTGTTTTTT; CDR3: CASGGPSNTGELFF
J: TRBJ1-1; V: TRBV28; D: .; size: .; DNA: TGTGCCAGCAGTCGCCGGATTAAGGGGGCTTTCTTT; CDR3: CASSRRIKGAFF
J: TRBJ1-4; V: TRBV6-5; D: .; size: .; DNA: TGTGCCAGCAGTTCCAGGGAGGGGACTAATGAAAAACTGTTTTTT; CDR3: CASSSREGTNEKLFF
J: TRBJ2-1; V: TRBV19; D: TRBD2; size: .; DNA: TGTGCCAGTAGATCCGGAAGCGTCCAGGGCGGGGGCAATGAGCAGTTCTTC; CDR3: CASRSGSVQGGGNEQFF
J: TRBJ2-7; V: TRBV10-3; D: .; size: .; DNA: TGTGCCATCAGTTCCCTCCAGCAGAGCGGCTACGAGCAGTACTTC; CDR3: CAISSLQQSGYEQYF
J: TRBJ1-4; V: TRBV6-2/TRBV6-3; D: TRBD1; size: .; DNA: TGTGCCAGCAACCCCGGGACAGGGGATGAAAAACTGTTTTTT; CDR3: CASNPGTGDEKLFF
J: TRBJ2-3; V: TRBV27; D: TRBD1; size: .; DNA: TGTGCCAGCAGTTTAATCGTGGGACAGTCCACAGATACGCAGTATTTT; CDR3: CASSLIVGQSTDTQYF
J: TRBJ1-1; V: TRBV13; D: .; size: .; DNA: TGTGCCAGCAGCTTAAGACAGAATTACGTGAACACTGAAGCTTTCTTT; CDR3: CASSLRQNYVNTEAFF
J: TRBJ2-3; V: TRBV24-1; D: TRBD1; size: .; DNA: TGTGCCACCAGGGCAGGGGGCTCAGATACGCAGTATTTT; CDR3: CATRAGGSDTQYF
J: TRBJ2-7; V: TRBV28; D: TRBD1; size: few; DNA: TGTGCCAGCAGTGGGACAGGGAAGGCGTCCTACGAGCAGTACTTC; CDR3: CASSGTGKASYEQYF
J: TRBJ1-2; V: TRBV27; D: .; size: hyperexpanded; DNA: TGTGCCAGCAGTTCGTCTACAGGGCACTATGGCTACACCTTC; CDR3: CASSSSTGHYGYTF
J: TRBJ2-1; V: TRBV10-3; D: TRBD1; size: once; DNA: TGTGCCATCAGAGGGGTGGAACAGGGGCCCGCTGAGCAGTTCTTC; CDR3: CAIRGVEQGPAEQFF
J: TRBJ2-7; V: TRBV6-2/TRBV6-3; D: .; size: once; DNA: TGTGCCAGCAGTTACTCCGGGACAAACGGTCAGTTCGAGCAGTACTTC; CDR3: CASSYSGTNGQFEQYF
J: TRBJ2-5; V: TRBV4-2; D: TRBD2; size: .; DNA: TGTGCCAGCAGCCAAGACCCTGGGACTAGCGGGAGGGAGACCCAGTACTTC; CDR3: CASSQDPGTSGRETQYF
J: TRBJ1-1; V: TRBV5-1; D: .; size: .; DNA: TGCGCCAGCACGACCCAGGGGAACACTGAAGCTTTCTTT; CDR3: CASTTQGNTEAFF
J: TRBJ1-6; V: TRBV5-5; D: .; size: .; DNA: TGTGCCAGCAGCGCGGGGACCCATAATTCACCCCTCCACTTT; CDR3: CASSAGTHNSPLHF
J: TRBJ1-1; V: TRBV7-9; D: .; size: .; DNA: TGTGCCAGCAGCTTATGGGCCAGAGAGAACACTGAAGCTTTCTTT; CDR3: CASSLWARENTEAFF
J: TRBJ2-2; V: TRBV7-9; D: .; size: .; DNA: TGTGCCAGCAGCAATACAGGGCTGGGTCCCGGGGAGCTGTTTTTT; CDR3: CASSNTGLGPGELFF